These T cell receptor beta chains were read from a single sample in a study of cytomegalovirus exposure and HLA in healthy donors. Data came from immunoSEQ multiplex PCR; TCRdb stores just in-frame clones and leaves some out. The profile covers some 59,000 clones, with approximately 81% appearing a single time and roughly 3% taken by the ten largest. Source material: PBMCs. The receptor source for this set is a woman aged 18-29 years in good health and CMV-seronegative. CDR3s include the opening cysteine and the closing phenylalanine or tryptophan. The order of the fields is D gene, V gene, J gene, clone size, CDR3 DNA, CDR3 protein. A D gene is named only where the DNA matches it firmly. Not all rows give a size; the values are once, few, many and, for expanded clones, a class.

.,TRBV7-9,TRBJ2-3,.,TGTGCCAGCAGCTTTGACTCATTAGGGGCAGATACGCAGTATTTT,CASSFDSLGADTQYF
TRBD2,TRBV9,TRBJ2-3,.,TGTGCCAGCAGCGCCCGGGGGGTAGCGGGGGATAGCACAGATACGCAGTATTTT,CASSARGVAGDSTDTQYF
.,TRBV9,TRBJ2-1,few,TGTGCCAGCCAAGGCCCTAGCCCCTACAATGAGCAGTTCTTC,CASQGPSPYNEQFF
.,TRBV21-1,TRBJ1-5,.,TGTGCCAGCTCCACACCCTGGGACAGCCTGGAGGATATGGACAATCAGCCCCAGCATTTT,CASSTPWDSLEDMDNQPQHF
.,TRBV5-1,TRBJ2-5,.,TGCGCCAGCAGCGATAGACAGCAAGAGACCCAGTACTTC,CASSDRQQETQYF
.,TRBV19,TRBJ1-5,.,TGTGCCAGTAGTATCGAGGACAGCAGTTATCAGCCCCAGCATTTT,CASSIEDSSYQPQHF
TRBD2,TRBV27,TRBJ2-7,.,TGTGCCAGCAGTCCCTGGGAGGGGCCCTACGAGCAGTACTTC,CASSPWEGPYEQYF
TRBD2,TRBV5-4,TRBJ2-1,.,TGTGCCAGCAGCTTGGCTAGCGGGAGCTCCTACAATGAGCAGTTCTTC,CASSLASGSSYNEQFF
TRBD1,TRBV6-6,TRBJ2-7,.,TGTGCCAGCAGTTACGCCCCTACAGGGGTCTACGAGCAGTACTTC,CASSYAPTGVYEQYF
.,TRBV5-1,TRBJ2-3,.,TGCGCCAGCAGCTTGGGAGTTGTTGGCACAGATACGCAGTATTTT,CASSLGVVGTDTQYF
.,TRBV28,TRBJ1-1,.,TGTGCCAGCAGCCACGGTGGTGTGAACACTGAAGCTTTCTTT,CASSHGGVNTEAFF
.,TRBV27,TRBJ1-5,.,TGTGCCAGCAGTTTAATTATATGGCCCCAGCATTTT,CASSLIIWPQHF
.,TRBV27,TRBJ1-3,.,TGTGCCAGCATGCCCAGGGGTATCTCTGGAAACACCATATATTTT,CASMPRGISGNTIYF
.,TRBV9,TRBJ2-5,once,TGTGCCAGCAGCGCCGGGGGGCAGGGTGTCAACTTC,CASSAGGQGVNF
TRBD1,TRBV30,TRBJ2-7,.,TGTGCCTGGGAAGGGACAGCCTACGAGCAGTACTTC,CAWEGTAYEQYF
TRBD1,TRBV6-5,TRBJ1-2,.,TGTGCCAGCAGTACCATAGACAGGGAAGGCGGCTACACCTTC,CASSTIDREGGYTF
TRBD1,TRBV28,TRBJ1-5,.,TGTGCCAGCAGTTTATTGGACAGGAGAAATCAGCCCCAGCATTTT,CASSLLDRRNQPQHF
.,TRBV21-1,TRBJ2-4,.,TGTGCCAGCAGCAACGGGTTAGCCAAAAACATTCAGTACTTC,CASSNGLAKNIQYF
TRBD2,TRBV5-6,TRBJ2-7,once,TGTGCCAGCCGCCGGGGGGTCTCCTACGAGCAGTACTTC,CASRRGVSYEQYF
TRBD2,TRBV29-1,TRBJ2-1,.,TGCAGCGTTGAGGCTAGCGGCATATTTTACTCCTACAATGAGCAGTTCTTC,CSVEASGIFYSYNEQFF
TRBD2,TRBV5-1,TRBJ2-7,.,TGCGCCAGCAGCTTTGGGGGGGGCGAGCAGTACTTC,CASSFGGGEQYF
.,TRBV2,TRBJ1-2,.,TGTGCCAGCAGTGAGACCCCTGGCGGCTATGGCTACACCTTC,CASSETPGGYGYTF
TRBD2,TRBV7-9,TRBJ2-7,.,TGTGCCAGCAGCCTAAGCGGGAGTCAGCGCTACGAGCAGTACTTC,CASSLSGSQRYEQYF
.,TRBV19,TRBJ1-1,.,TGTGCCACAACGACAGGGAACACTGAAGCTTTCTTT,CATTTGNTEAFF
TRBD1,TRBV30,TRBJ1-4,.,TGTGCCTGGAGTGGACAGGGGGCCGGAAAACTGTTTTTT,CAWSGQGAGKLFF
.,TRBV28,TRBJ2-7,.,TGTGCCAGCAGTTTCGGGGTAACCCCCTACGAGCAGTACTTC,CASSFGVTPYEQYF
TRBD1,TRBV7-2,TRBJ1-5,.,TGTGCCAGCAGCCCAGGGGGATGGACTAATCAGCCCCAGCATTTT,CASSPGGWTNQPQHF
TRBD1,TRBV5-4,TRBJ2-5,once,TGTGCCAGCAGCTCGGGACAGCGGGAGACCCAGTACTTC,CASSSGQRETQYF
TRBD1,TRBV7-6,TRBJ2-7,.,TGTGCCAGCAGCCCCGACCAGGGGGCCTCCTACGAGCAGTACTTC,CASSPDQGASYEQYF
TRBD1,TRBV11-2,TRBJ1-1,.,TGTGCCAGCAGCTTAGGCCCTACAGGGGGTTCGATTGAAGCTTTCTTT,CASSLGPTGGSIEAFF
.,TRBV7-9,TRBJ2-6,.,TGTGCCAGCAGCCTACCTGGGGCCAACGGCCTGACTTTC,CASSLPGANGLTF
TRBD1,TRBV10-2,TRBJ1-5,.,TGCGCCAGCAGACCGGGACAGCAGGGCACTCAGCCCCAGCATTTT,CASRPGQQGTQPQHF
.,TRBV28,TRBJ1-2,few,TGTGCCAGCAGTCCCCCTCAAGAGTCGGGCTACACCTTC,CASSPPQESGYTF
.,TRBV28,TRBJ2-1,.,TGTGCCAGCAGTTTAAGGTCTAGATCCTACAATGAGCAGTTCTTC,CASSLRSRSYNEQFF
.,TRBV19,TRBJ1-2,few,TGTGCCACCCTCGACACCCTCGGTAACTATGGCTACACCTTC,CATLDTLGNYGYTF
.,TRBV25-1,TRBJ1-3,few,TGTGCCAGCAGTGACAGAAACACCATATATTTT,CASSDRNTIYF
.,TRBV30,TRBJ2-1,.,TGTGCCTGGAGGACTCCGTACAATGAGCAGTTCTTC,CAWRTPYNEQFF
.,TRBV11-2,TRBJ2-5,.,TGTGCCAGCAGCTCCCCGTCGCAGGGGGAGACCCAGTACTTC,CASSSPSQGETQYF
.,TRBV5-1,TRBJ2-5,.,TGCGCCAGCAGCACCGGACAGAAAGAGACCCAGTACTTC,CASSTGQKETQYF
TRBD1,TRBV27,TRBJ1-4,once,TGTGCCAGCAGTCCTACGGGACAGGGGATTGAAAAACTGTTTTTT,CASSPTGQGIEKLFF
TRBD2,TRBV9,TRBJ2-1,.,TGTGCCAGCAGACTTATAGCGGGAGGGCCTTTTAACAATGAGCAGTTCTTC,CASRLIAGGPFNNEQFF
TRBD2,TRBV19,TRBJ2-3,.,TGTGCCAGTAGTACGACCGCGGGAGGGCTAGATACGCAGTATTTT,CASSTTAGGLDTQYF
.,TRBV28,TRBJ2-7,.,TGTGCCAGCACCCACAGGCCTGAATCCACCGGGGAGCAGTACTTC,CASTHRPESTGEQYF
.,TRBV27,TRBJ1-2,.,TGTGCCAGCAGTTTACGCGGGAAGAGCTATGGCTACACCTTC,CASSLRGKSYGYTF
.,TRBV11-2,TRBJ2-1,.,TGTGCCAGCAGCCACCCCGGACTGTTAGAGCAGTTCTTC,CASSHPGLLEQFF
.,TRBV6-6,TRBJ1-6,.,TGTGCCAGCACCACAGGGTATAATTCACCCCTCCACTTT,CASTTGYNSPLHF
.,TRBV4-1,TRBJ2-1,.,TGCGCCAGCAGCCATAGCGGAATGGAGGATGAGCAGTTCTTC,CASSHSGMEDEQFF
TRBD2,TRBV28,TRBJ2-2,.,TGTGCCAGCAGAGGTACAGGGCCCCCGACTAGCGGGAGGGCTAGCACCGGGGAGCTGTTTTTT,CASRGTGPPTSGRASTGELFF
.,TRBV7-9,TRBJ2-7,.,TGTGCCAGCAGCTCGACACGGCGGGGCGACGAGCAGTACTTC,CASSSTRRGDEQYF
TRBD1,TRBV5-1,TRBJ2-7,.,TGCGCCAGCAGCTTGTTACAGGGGAAAAGCTACGAGCAGTACTTC,CASSLLQGKSYEQYF
.,TRBV27,TRBJ2-6,.,TGTGCCAGCAGTTTAATGGGGAGATCCTCTGGGGCCAACGTCCTGACTTTC,CASSLMGRSSGANVLTF
.,TRBV27,TRBJ2-6,.,TGTGCCAGCAGTTTTTTGGGTAGGGCTGGGGCCAACGGCCTGACTTTC,CASSFLGRAGANGLTF
TRBD1,TRBV6-1,TRBJ1-1,once,TGTGCCAGCAGACGGACAGGGGGCACTGAAGCTTTCTTT,CASRRTGGTEAFF
.,TRBV27,TRBJ2-1,.,TGTGCCAGCGGGGCTTTACAGGGTTCCTACAATGAGCAGTTCTTC,CASGALQGSYNEQFF
.,TRBV9,TRBJ2-4,.,TGTGCCAGCAGCTCCGGGACATCCGCAGCGGCCAAAAACAGTCAGTACTTC,CASSSGTSAAAKNSQYF